Listed below are T cell receptor beta chains from one sample, sequenced in a study of blood T cell repertoires in COVID-19. Here immunoSEQ multiplex PCR was the method, and the copy in TCRdb shows in-frame clones only, minus some. The repertoire has some 94,000 clones, 84% of them found once; the top ten carry just under 2%. The sample consisted of peripheral blood. The receptors originated from a man in his 70s with active or convalescent COVID-19. CDR3s include the opening cysteine and the closing phenylalanine or tryptophan. Each record gives: J gene, clone size, V gene, D gene, CDR3 DNA, CDR3 protein. D genes are given only for firm matches. Expanded clones get a size class; other rows say once, few or many, or leave the size out.

TRBJ2-3,once,TRBV5-1,NA,TGCGCCAGCAGCCGATCGCAGGGAACAGATACGCAGTATTTT,CASSRSQGTDTQYF
TRBJ2-3,NA,TRBV5-1,TRBD2,TGCGCCAGCAGCTACTCTAGCGGGGCTAGCACAGATACGCAGTATTTT,CASSYSSGASTDTQYF
TRBJ2-3,NA,TRBV6-6,TRBD2,TGTGCCAGCAGTCCCCTCGGGACTAGCGGGGATCCTACGCAGTATTTT,CASSPLGTSGDPTQYF
TRBJ2-7,NA,TRBV5-1,NA,TGCGCCAGCAGCCAAGTATTGGTGAACAACGAGCAGTACTTC,CASSQVLVNNEQYF
TRBJ1-1,NA,TRBV19,TRBD1,TGTGCCAGTAGTTCTAGACAGGGGGCCTTGACGAACACTGAAGCTTTCTTT,CASSSRQGALTNTEAFF
TRBJ1-2,NA,TRBV10-3,TRBD1,TGTGCCATCAGGGGCAATGAAGTGACAGGGGCCGGCTACACCTTC,CAIRGNEVTGAGYTF
TRBJ1-1,NA,TRBV5-6,TRBD1,TGTGCCAGCAGCAACAGGGGCGGTGGTAACACTGAAGCTTTCTTT,CASSNRGGGNTEAFF
TRBJ2-1,NA,TRBV6-5,NA,TGTGCCAGCAGCCAACAAACAGGGTCTGATGAGCAGTTCTTC,CASSQQTGSDEQFF
TRBJ2-2,NA,TRBV5-6,NA,TGTGCCAGCAGCTTGGAGGTAGCGGCTGGCACCGGGGAGCTGTTTTTT,CASSLEVAAGTGELFF
TRBJ1-1,NA,TRBV10-3,NA,TGTGCCATCAGTGAGCCTGGTTCAGGGGTGAACACTGAAGCTTTCTTT,CAISEPGSGVNTEAFF
TRBJ1-2,few,TRBV6-6,TRBD1,TGTGCCAGCAGCTCACAGGGGGACCGGAGCTATGGCTACACCTTC,CASSSQGDRSYGYTF
TRBJ2-4,once,TRBV18,NA,TGTGCCAGCTCACCACCCGGTCCAAAAAACATTCAGTACTTC,CASSPPGPKNIQYF
TRBJ1-1,NA,TRBV5-4,TRBD1,TGTGCCAGCAGCTTGGCCGGACAGGTCTATGAAGCTTTCTTT,CASSLAGQVYEAFF
TRBJ2-2,NA,TRBV6-6,TRBD2,TGTGCCAGCATACGGGGGGACAACACCGGGGAGCTGTTTTTT,CASIRGDNTGELFF
TRBJ2-7,NA,TRBV18,TRBD1,TGTGCCAGCTCACGGACGGGACAGGGATTCCACGAGCAGTACTTC,CASSRTGQGFHEQYF
TRBJ2-5,NA,TRBV2,NA,TGTGCCAGCTCGGCGGGGAGTGAGACCCAGTACTTC,CASSAGSETQYF
TRBJ2-2,few,TRBV6-5,NA,TGTGCCAGCACAACGGCCCCCGGGAACGCCGGGGAGCTGTTTTTT,CASTTAPGNAGELFF
TRBJ1-6,NA,TRBV4-2,NA,TGTGCCAGCAGCCAAGTTTTAGCGGATTCACCCCTCCACTTT,CASSQVLADSPLHF
TRBJ2-1,NA,TRBV21-1,NA,TGTGCCAGCAGCAAAGAGGGGGTTGGCAGGACCCCGTCCGCTGCGTTCTTC,CASSKEGVGRTPSAAFF
TRBJ2-5,NA,TRBV2,NA,TGTGCCAGCATCTCCTCCGACCAAGAGACCCAGTACTTC,CASISSDQETQYF
TRBJ1-4,NA,TRBV6-5,NA,TGTGCCAGCAGCGTCACGACAGGAGGTCAGGAAAAACTGTTTTTT,CASSVTTGGQEKLFF
TRBJ1-4,NA,TRBV27,NA,TGTGCCAGCAGCCCAGGTGGGGCCGGTGATGAAAAACTGTTTTTT,CASSPGGAGDEKLFF
TRBJ1-1,NA,TRBV2,TRBD1,TGTGCCAGCAGTCCTCAGGGGGCCGGGAACACTGAAGCTTTCTTT,CASSPQGAGNTEAFF
TRBJ1-3,NA,TRBV10-3,NA,TGTGCCATCAGCGGGGAGAACTACTCTGGAAACACCATATATTTT,CAISGENYSGNTIYF
TRBJ1-6,NA,TRBV7-2,NA,TGTGCCAGCAGCTTAGTGGGGGCCGAGAGCTCCTATAATTCACCCCTCCACTTT,CASSLVGAESSYNSPLHF
TRBJ1-3,NA,TRBV28,NA,TGTGCCAGCACCATACAGGGAGCTGGAAACACCATATATTTT,CASTIQGAGNTIYF
TRBJ2-7,NA,TRBV28,TRBD2,TGTGCCAGCAGTTCCCCCCGGACTAGCGGGGGGTCCACCCAGTACTTC,CASSSPRTSGGSTQYF
TRBJ1-4,NA,TRBV2,TRBD1,TGTGCCAGCCAACTCGGGACAGGGGGCAATGAAAAACTGTTTTTT,CASQLGTGGNEKLFF
TRBJ1-1,NA,TRBV27,NA,TGTGCCAGCACCAGAGCAGGGAACACTGAAGCTTTCTTT,CASTRAGNTEAFF
TRBJ2-3,NA,TRBV7-3,NA,TGTGCCAGCAGCTTCGACTTTAGCACAGATACGCAGTATTTT,CASSFDFSTDTQYF
TRBJ1-5,once,TRBV18,NA,TGTGCCAGCTCACCACTTGGTACAGATCAGCCCCAGCATTTT,CASSPLGTDQPQHF
TRBJ2-7,NA,TRBV7-6,TRBD1,TGTGCCAGCAGCCCGACAGGGCCCTCCTACGAGCAGTACTTC,CASSPTGPSYEQYF
TRBJ2-2,NA,TRBV3-1/TRBV3-2,NA,TGTGCCAGCAGCCAATGGCGAAGGGGCACCGGGGAGCTGTTTTTT,CASSQWRRGTGELFF
TRBJ2-2,NA,TRBV9,NA,TGTGCCAGCAGCGTAGTACCAGCGGGCACCGGGGAGCTGTTTTTT,CASSVVPAGTGELFF
TRBJ1-4,NA,TRBV6-6,TRBD1,TGTGCCAGCAGAACGACAGGGGAAAATGAAAAACTGTTTTTT,CASRTTGENEKLFF
TRBJ1-6,few,TRBV25-1,NA,TGTGCCAGCAGTGATCCAGGGCGCAATTCACCCCTCCACTTT,CASSDPGRNSPLHF
TRBJ2-3,NA,TRBV5-8,NA,TGTGCCAGCAGCATACAGGGTCGGTCTACCGATACGCAGTATTTT,CASSIQGRSTDTQYF
TRBJ1-3,NA,TRBV19,NA,TGTGCCAGTAGCCCGGTCCGTCTCTCTGGAAACACCATATATTTT,CASSPVRLSGNTIYF
TRBJ1-2,NA,TRBV6-5,TRBD1,TGTGCCAGCAAAGGGGACAGGGCCCGCTATGGCTACACCTTC,CASKGDRARYGYTF
TRBJ1-2,NA,TRBV7-2,TRBD1,TGTGCCAGCAGCCGGGACAGGAAAGAGGGCTACACCTTC,CASSRDRKEGYTF
TRBJ2-5,few,TRBV18,NA,TGTGCCAGCTCACCACTATCCGGAGAGACCCAGTACTTC,CASSPLSGETQYF
TRBJ1-1,NA,TRBV5-1,NA,TGCGCCAGCAGCTCACAGGGATACACTGAAGCTTTCTTT,CASSSQGYTEAFF
TRBJ2-5,NA,TRBV27,TRBD1,TGTGCCAGCAGTTTCGACAGGGTGGAGACCCAGTACTTC,CASSFDRVETQYF
TRBJ2-3,once,TRBV7-9,NA,TGTGCCAGCAGCTTAGGCCGGGCAGGGAGGACAGATACGCAGTATTTT,CASSLGRAGRTDTQYF
TRBJ1-1,NA,TRBV28,NA,TGTGCCAGCAGCCTGCGGGGCACTGAAGCTTTCTTT,CASSLRGTEAFF
TRBJ1-4,many,TRBV18,NA,TGTGCCAGCTCACCAAATGCAGGGACTAATGAAAAACTGTTTTTT,CASSPNAGTNEKLFF
TRBJ2-3,once,TRBV5-1,NA,TGCGCCAGCAGCTTGCGGGATCCTGGAAAGGGTACGCAGTATTTT,CASSLRDPGKGTQYF
TRBJ2-1,NA,TRBV5-1,TRBD2,TGCGCCAGCAGCTTGGATGGGACTAGCGGGGGGGCCCCCTACAATGAGCAGTTCTTC,CASSLDGTSGGAPYNEQFF
TRBJ2-2,NA,TRBV28,NA,TGTGCCAGCAGTTTAGTACCTATGAACACCGGGGAGCTGTTTTTT,CASSLVPMNTGELFF
TRBJ2-7,NA,TRBV7-2,NA,TGTGCCAGCAGCTTAGTTCGTGGGGGGGCAAACGAGCAGTACTTC,CASSLVRGGANEQYF
TRBJ2-2,NA,TRBV6-2/TRBV6-3,TRBD1,TGTGCCAGCAGCAGACCGGGACAGGGAAACGCGAACACCGGGGAGCTGTTTTTT,CASSRPGQGNANTGELFF
TRBJ1-5,NA,TRBV24-1,NA,TGTGCCACCCGAAGTTCGGGAGATGGCAATCAGCCCCAGCATTTT,CATRSSGDGNQPQHF
TRBJ1-2,NA,TRBV6-5,NA,TGTGCCAGCAGTTACTCGTCAGGAAGGTATGGCTACACCTTC,CASSYSSGRYGYTF
TRBJ1-1,NA,TRBV12-3/TRBV12-4,NA,TGTGCCAGCAGACGAGTACAGGGAACTGAAGCTTTCTTT,CASRRVQGTEAFF
TRBJ2-7,NA,TRBV18,TRBD1,TGTGCCAGCTCCCCGGGACAGGGCGGCTCCTACGAGCAGTACTTC,CASSPGQGGSYEQYF